Below are 14 T cell receptor beta chains sequenced from a single sample in a study of shared clonotypes between healthy human individuals. Sequencing used immunoSEQ multiplex PCR; TCRdb keeps in-frame clones, though not all of them. This sample yields hundreds of thousands of clones, of which 75% to 85% are seen a single time; 13% belongs to the top ten. The sample taken for sequencing was PBMCs. The origin of the receptors is a woman in her thirties or forties in good health. Some clones in this sample may be carry-over from other donors' samples.

The chain couples TRBV2 to TRBJ2-7; no firm D call. Per the germline V gene, CDR1 is SNHLY and CDR2 is FYNNEI. V shed 4 bases and J shed 2 bases, with 6 bases lying between them. This CDR3 has 12 amino acids. The CDR3 nucleotides read TGTGCCAGCAGTGGCTCGACCTACGAGCAGTACTTC. This sequence encodes CASSGSTYEQYF.

V gene TRBV9 combines with J gene TRBJ1-4; D not resolved. V was pared by 0 bases and J by 0 bases, with 6 bases between. The CDR3 runs 15 residues. CDR1 and CDR2 (germline): SGDLS, YYNGEE. Written as DNA, the CDR3 is TGTGCCAGCAGCGTAGGACATACAACTAATGAAAAACTGTTTTTT. Translation: CASSVGHTTNEKLFF.

This clone was observed a few times. The chain is built from TRBV4-2 and TRBJ2-1, with 9 bases lining up with TRBD1. With 0 bases clipped from V and 4 bases from J, the junction kept 4 bases outside the gene matches. The germline CDR1 and CDR2 sequences are LGHNA and YNFKEQ. This CDR3 region has 16 residues. The CDR3 DNA reads TGTGCCAGCAGCCAAGATTGGGACAGGGATTACAATGAGCAGTTCTTC. Its translation: CASSQDWDRDYNEQFF.

The chain has TRBV18 and TRBJ1-2, with TRBD1 matching 9 bases. With 6 bases clipped from V and 4 bases from J, the junction kept 6 bases outside the gene matches. Germline V gene sequence: CDR1 KGHSH, CDR2 LQKENI. The CDR3 totals 14 residues. The CDR3 reads CASSPGTGSYGYTF. CDR3 DNA: TGTGCCAGCTCCCCCGGGACAGGGTCCTATGGCTACACCTTC.

V gene TRBV19 combines with J gene TRBJ1-3, with 7 bases that match TRBD1. The CDR3 contains 18 residues. Trimming at V came to 5 bases and at J to 0 bases, leaving 13 bases not matched to a gene. Germline assignment: CDR1 LNHDA and CDR2 SQIVND (reference sequence). The CDR3 DNA is TGTGCCAGTAGTTCACGACAGGGCGACACCGCCTCTGGAAACACCATATATTTT. The encoded protein is CASSSRQGDTASGNTIYF.

V is TRBV28 and J is TRBJ2-5, with D uncertain. CDR3 size: 13 residues. The germline V and J ends were trimmed by 5 bases and 2 bases, with 9 bases remaining between them. Germline CDR1 is MDHEN and CDR2 is SYDVKM. CDR3 sequence reads: CASSPRLQETQYF. Here the CDR3 DNA reads TGTGCCAGCAGTCCTAGGTTGCAAGAGACCCAGTACTTC. Variable domain in full (rest from reference TRBV28 and TRBJ2-5): DVKVTQSSRYLVKRTGEKVFLECVQDMDHENMFWYRQDPGLGLRLIYFSYDVKMKEKGDIPEGYSVSREKKERFSLILESASTNQTSMYLCASSPRLQETQYFGPGTRLLVL.

The chain links TRBV27 to TRBJ2-2; 8 bases align to TRBD2. Germline-derived CDR1 and CDR2 are MNHEY and SMNVEV (reference sequence). V lost 5 bases, J lost 6 bases, and 14 bases stayed unmatched. The CDR3 is 17 amino acids. This CDR3 is CASSPLRAGDRAGELFF. DNA of the CDR3: TGTGCCAGCAGTCCCCTACGAGCGGGAGATCGGGCCGGGGAGCTGTTTTTT.

The chain links TRBV11-3 to TRBJ1-5; no clear D gene. V lost 0 bases and J 0 bases, leaving 15 bases between the germline ends. Per the germline V gene, CDR1 is SGHNT and CDR2 is YENEEA. The CDR3 runs to 18 residues. The CDR3 bases are TGTGCCAGCAGCTTAGATGTCCGGCCCACATATAGCAATCAGCCCCAGCATTTT. This translates into CASSLDVRPTYSNQPQHF. The variable domain in full, with the rest retrieved from reference TRBV11-3 and TRBJ1-5, is EAGVVQSPRYKIIEKKQPVAFWCNPISGHNTLYWYLQNLGQGPELLIRYENEEAVDDSQLPKDRFSAERLKGVDSTLKIQPAELGDSAVYLCASSLDVRPTYSNQPQHFGDGTRLSIL.

A few counts support this clone. The V call is TRBV19, the J call TRBJ2-3; tentatively, D is TRBD1 or TRBD2 (5 bases each). CDR1 and CDR2 (germline): LNHDA, SQIVND (reference sequence). The CDR3 contains 14 residues. The V end was cut by 7 bases, the J end by 4 bases, with 15 bases between. CDR3 loop: CASMAMGRSDTQYF. In DNA form, the CDR3 reads TGTGCCAGTATGGCGATGGGACGCTCAGATACGCAGTATTTT.

The CDR3 region has the DNA TGTGCCATCGGGATGAACACTGAAGCTTTCTTT. Its translation: CAIGMNTEAFF. V usage is TRBV10-3 and J usage is TRBJ1-1; no reliable D call. CDR1 is ENHRY, CDR2 SYGVKD, per germline. This CDR3 has 11 amino acids. The ends were cut back, 8 bases at V and 0 bases at J, with 4 bases in the middle.

The V call is TRBV2, the J call TRBJ2-1; D is ambiguous. Trimming left V 3 bases short and J 3 bases short, with 3 bases between. The CDR3 extends over 12 amino acids. Germline V gene lookup returns CDR1 SNHLY and CDR2 FYNNEI. The CDR3 sequence: CASSDYYNEQFF. CDR3 coding DNA: TGTGCCAGCAGTGATTACTACAATGAGCAGTTCTTC.

V is TRBV9 and J is TRBJ2-6; D unresolved. Per germline, CDR1 SGDLS and CDR2 YYNGEE. The V end lost 0 bases, the J end lost 0 bases, and 4 bases lay between the germline ends. The length of the CDR3 is 15 residues. The CDR3 loop is CASSVDPSGANVLTF. Written as DNA, the CDR3 is TGTGCCAGCAGCGTAGACCCCTCTGGGGCCAACGTCCTGACTTTC.

This chain links TRBV7-6 with TRBJ2-7; 14 positions match TRBD2. The junction had 10 bases not matched to a gene; V was cut back by 5 bases and J by 7 bases. This CDR3 comprises 16 residues. Germline V CDR1 and CDR2: SGHVS, FNYEAQ. The CDR3 region is CASSTRLAGGREEQYF. In DNA, the CDR3 is TGTGCCAGCAGCACCCGACTAGCGGGAGGGCGCGAAGAGCAGTACTTC.

The chain carries TRBV27 and TRBJ1-2; the D is unclear. V was cut by 2 bases and J by 3 bases, with 7 bases left in between. CDR1 and CDR2 from the germline V gene are MNHEY and SMNVEV (reference sequence). This CDR3 region has 13 residues. The CDR3 here is CASSLRSYYGYTF. The CDR3 DNA reads as TGTGCCAGCAGTTTAAGATCCTACTATGGCTACACCTTC.